Below, one T cell receptor (beta chain) is given with its context. This sample is part of a study of blood T cell repertoires in COVID-19. Study details: The samples span acute and convalescent COVID-19 from the United States, Italy and Spain. The analysed material was cDNA or gDNA that came from T cells, B-cell-depleted T cells, or PBMCs.

Germline CDR1 reads MNHEY; CDR2 reads SVGEGT. This CDR3 has 13 residues. V was trimmed by 5 bases and J by 2 bases, leaving 10 bases between them. In the study's own analysis: Amplification of reference gene primers was used by the study to estimate nucleated cell counts. Only in-frame clones appear in the TCRdb table, and some are missing; sequencing was by immunoSEQ multiplex PCR. D and trimming come from the DNA, and the V and J calls and clone size come from that table. The sample records approximately 300,000 clones, around 92% being singletons. The sequenced sample consisted of peripheral blood. The chain has TRBV6-2 or TRBV6-3 and TRBJ2-7, with D uncertain. The receptor was isolated from a man aged 18 to 29 who had recovered from COVID-19. The CDR3 protein is CASSRDGAYEQYF. The CDR3 nucleotides read TGTGCCAGCAGTCGCGACGGAGCCTACGAGCAGTACTTC.